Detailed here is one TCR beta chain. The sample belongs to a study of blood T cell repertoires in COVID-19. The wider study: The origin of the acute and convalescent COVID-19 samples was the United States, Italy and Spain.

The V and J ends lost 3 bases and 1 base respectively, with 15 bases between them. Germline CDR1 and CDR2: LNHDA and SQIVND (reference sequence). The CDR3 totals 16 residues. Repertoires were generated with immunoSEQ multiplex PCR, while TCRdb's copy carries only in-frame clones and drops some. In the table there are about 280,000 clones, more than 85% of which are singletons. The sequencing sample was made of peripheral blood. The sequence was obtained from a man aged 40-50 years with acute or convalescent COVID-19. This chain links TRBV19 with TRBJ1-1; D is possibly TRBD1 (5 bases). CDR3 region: CASSMATVARNTEAFF. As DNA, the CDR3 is TGTGCCAGTAGTATGGCGACAGTAGCCCGGAACACTGAAGCTTTCTTT.